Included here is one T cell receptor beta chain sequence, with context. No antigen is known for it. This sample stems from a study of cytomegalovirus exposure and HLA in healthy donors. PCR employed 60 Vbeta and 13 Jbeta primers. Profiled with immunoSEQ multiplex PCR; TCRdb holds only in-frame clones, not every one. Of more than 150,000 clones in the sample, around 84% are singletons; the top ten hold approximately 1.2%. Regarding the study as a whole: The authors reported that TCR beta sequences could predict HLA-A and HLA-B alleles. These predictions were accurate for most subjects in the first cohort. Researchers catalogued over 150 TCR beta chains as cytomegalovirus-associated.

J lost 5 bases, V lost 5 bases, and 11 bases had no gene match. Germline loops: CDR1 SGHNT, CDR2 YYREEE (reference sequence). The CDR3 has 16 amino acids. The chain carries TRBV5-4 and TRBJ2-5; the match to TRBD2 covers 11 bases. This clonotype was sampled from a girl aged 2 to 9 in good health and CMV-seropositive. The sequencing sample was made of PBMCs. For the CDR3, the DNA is TGTGCCAGCAGGGGAGGACTAGCGGGTGGAGGGGAGACCCAGTACTTC. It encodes CASRGGLAGGGETQYF.